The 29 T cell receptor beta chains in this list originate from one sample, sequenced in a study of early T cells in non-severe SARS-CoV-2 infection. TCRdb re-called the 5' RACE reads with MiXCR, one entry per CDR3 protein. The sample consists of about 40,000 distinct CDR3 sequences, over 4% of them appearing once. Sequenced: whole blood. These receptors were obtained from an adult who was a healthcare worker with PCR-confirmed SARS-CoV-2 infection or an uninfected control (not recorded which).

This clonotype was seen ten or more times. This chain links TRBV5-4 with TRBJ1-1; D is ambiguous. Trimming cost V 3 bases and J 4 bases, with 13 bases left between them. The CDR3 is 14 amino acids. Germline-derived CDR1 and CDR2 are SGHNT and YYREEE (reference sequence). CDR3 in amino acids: CASSWMREGTEAFF. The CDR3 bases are TGTGCCAGCAGCTGGATGCGGGAAGGCACTGAAGCTTTCTTT.

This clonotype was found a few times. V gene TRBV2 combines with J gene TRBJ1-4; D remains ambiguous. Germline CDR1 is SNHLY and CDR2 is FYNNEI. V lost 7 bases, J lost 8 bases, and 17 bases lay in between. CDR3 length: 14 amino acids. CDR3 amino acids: CASTRLLTGEKLFF. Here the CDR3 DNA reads TGTGCCAGCACCAGACTCCTGACGGGGGAAAAACTGTTTTTT.

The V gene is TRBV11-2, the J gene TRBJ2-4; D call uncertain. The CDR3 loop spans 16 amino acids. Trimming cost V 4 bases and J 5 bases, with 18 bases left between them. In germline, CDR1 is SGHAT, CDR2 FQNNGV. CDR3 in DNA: TGTGCCAGCAGCTCAAAGACGGGTTCAGGCGAAAACATTCAGTACTTC. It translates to CASSSKTGSGENIQYF.

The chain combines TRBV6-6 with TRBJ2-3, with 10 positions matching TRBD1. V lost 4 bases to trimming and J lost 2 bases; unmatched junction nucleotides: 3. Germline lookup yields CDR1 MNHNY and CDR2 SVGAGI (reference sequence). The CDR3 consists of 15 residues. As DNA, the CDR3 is TGTGCCAGCAGTTTAGGGACAGGGGTCACAGATACGCAGTATTTT. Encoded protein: CASSLGTGVTDTQYF.

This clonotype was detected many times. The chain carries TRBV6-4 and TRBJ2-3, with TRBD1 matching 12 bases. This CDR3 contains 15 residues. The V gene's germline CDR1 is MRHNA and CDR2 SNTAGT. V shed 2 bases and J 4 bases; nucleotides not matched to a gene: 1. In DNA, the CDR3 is TGTGCCAGCAGTGACGGGACAGGGGGCGCAGATACGCAGTATTTT. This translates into CASSDGTGGADTQYF.

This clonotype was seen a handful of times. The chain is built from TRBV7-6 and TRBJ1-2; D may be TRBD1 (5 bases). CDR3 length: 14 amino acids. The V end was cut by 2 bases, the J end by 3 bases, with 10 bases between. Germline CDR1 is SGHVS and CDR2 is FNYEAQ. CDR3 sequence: CASSLNLQDYGYTF. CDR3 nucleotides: TGTGCCAGCAGCTTAAATTTACAGGACTATGGCTACACCTTC.

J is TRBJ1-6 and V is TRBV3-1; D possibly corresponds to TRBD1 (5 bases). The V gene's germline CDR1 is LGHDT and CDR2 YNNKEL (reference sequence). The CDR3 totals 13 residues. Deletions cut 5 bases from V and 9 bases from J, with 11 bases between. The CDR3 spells CASSYRPSSPLHF. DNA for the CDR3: TGTGCCAGCAGCTACAGGCCGAGTTCACCCCTCCACTTT.

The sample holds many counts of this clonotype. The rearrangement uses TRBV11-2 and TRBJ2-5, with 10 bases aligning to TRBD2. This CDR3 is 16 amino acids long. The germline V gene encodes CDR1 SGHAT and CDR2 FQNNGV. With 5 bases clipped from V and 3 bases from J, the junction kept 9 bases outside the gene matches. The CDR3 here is CASSTTSGTSEETQYF. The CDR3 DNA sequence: TGTGCCAGCAGCACGACTTCCGGGACTAGCGAAGAGACCCAGTACTTC. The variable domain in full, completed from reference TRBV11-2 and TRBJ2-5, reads EAGVAQSPRYKIIEKRQSVAFWCNPISGHATLYWYQQILGQGPKLLIQFQNNGVVDDSQLPKDRFSAERLKGVDSTLKIQPAKLEDSAVYLCASSTTSGTSEETQYFGPGTRLLVL.

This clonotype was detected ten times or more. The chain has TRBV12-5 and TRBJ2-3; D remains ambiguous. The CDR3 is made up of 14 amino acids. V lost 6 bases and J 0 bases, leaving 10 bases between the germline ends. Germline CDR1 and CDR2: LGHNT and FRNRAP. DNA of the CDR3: TGTGCTAGTGGGGACCAAGTTAGCACAGATACGCAGTATTTT. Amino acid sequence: CASGDQVSTDTQYF.

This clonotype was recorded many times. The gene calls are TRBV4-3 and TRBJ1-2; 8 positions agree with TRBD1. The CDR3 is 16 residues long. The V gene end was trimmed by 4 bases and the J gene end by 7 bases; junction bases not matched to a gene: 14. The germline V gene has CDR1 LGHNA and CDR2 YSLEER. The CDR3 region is CASSPQGALRLAGYTF. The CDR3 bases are TGCGCCAGCAGCCCGCAGGGGGCGCTTAGGCTAGCTGGCTACACCTTC.

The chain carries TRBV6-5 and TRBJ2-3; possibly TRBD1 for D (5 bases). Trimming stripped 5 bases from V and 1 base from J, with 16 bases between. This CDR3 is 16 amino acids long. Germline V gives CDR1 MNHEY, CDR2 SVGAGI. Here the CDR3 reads CASSPRPGSGTDTQYF. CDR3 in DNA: TGTGCCAGCAGTCCCCGTCCAGGGTCGGGCACAGATACGCAGTATTTT.

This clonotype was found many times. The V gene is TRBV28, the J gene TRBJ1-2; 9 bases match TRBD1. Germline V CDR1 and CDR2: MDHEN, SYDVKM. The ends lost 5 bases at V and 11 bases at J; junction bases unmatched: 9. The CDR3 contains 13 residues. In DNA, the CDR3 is TGTGCCAGCAGTGCGCTACAGGGGGCCTTATACACCTTC. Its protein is CASSALQGALYTF.

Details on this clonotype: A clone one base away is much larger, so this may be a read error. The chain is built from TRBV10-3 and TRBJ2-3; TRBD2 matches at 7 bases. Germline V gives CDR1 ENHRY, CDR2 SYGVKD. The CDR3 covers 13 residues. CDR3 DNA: TGTGACATCGGGCTAGCGGAAACAGATACGCAGTATTTT. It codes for CDIGLAETDTQYF.

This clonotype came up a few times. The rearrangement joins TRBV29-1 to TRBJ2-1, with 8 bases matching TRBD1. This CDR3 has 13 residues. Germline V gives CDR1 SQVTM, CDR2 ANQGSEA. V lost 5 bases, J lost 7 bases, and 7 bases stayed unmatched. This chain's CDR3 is CSVHPGGINEQFF. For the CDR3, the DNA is TGCAGCGTTCACCCAGGGGGCATTAATGAGCAGTTCTTC.

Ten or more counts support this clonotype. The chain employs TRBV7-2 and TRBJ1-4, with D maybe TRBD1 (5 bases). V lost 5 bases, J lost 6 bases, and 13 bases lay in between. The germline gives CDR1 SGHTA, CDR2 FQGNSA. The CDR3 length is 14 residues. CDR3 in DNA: TGTGCCAGCAGCCGGGGGTTTGCGGATGAAAAACTGTTTTTT. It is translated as CASSRGFADEKLFF. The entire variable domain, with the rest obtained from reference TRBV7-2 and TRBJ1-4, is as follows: GAGVSQSPSNKVTEKGKDVELRCDPISGHTALYWYRQSLGQGLEFLIYFQGNSAPDKSGLPSDRFSAERTGGSVSTLTIQRTQQEDSAVYLCASSRGFADEKLFFGSGTQLSVL.

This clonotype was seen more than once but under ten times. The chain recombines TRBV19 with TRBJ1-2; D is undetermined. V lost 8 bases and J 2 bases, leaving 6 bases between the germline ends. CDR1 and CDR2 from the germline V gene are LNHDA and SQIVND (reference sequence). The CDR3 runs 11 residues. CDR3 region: CASARNYGYTF. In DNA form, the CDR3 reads TGTGCCAGTGCAAGGAACTATGGCTACACCTTC.

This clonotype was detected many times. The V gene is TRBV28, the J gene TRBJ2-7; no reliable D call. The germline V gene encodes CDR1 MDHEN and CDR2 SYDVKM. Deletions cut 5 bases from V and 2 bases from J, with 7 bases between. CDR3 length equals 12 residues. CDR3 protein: CASSPLAYEQYF. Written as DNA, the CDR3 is TGTGCCAGCAGTCCCCTGGCCTACGAGCAGTACTTC.

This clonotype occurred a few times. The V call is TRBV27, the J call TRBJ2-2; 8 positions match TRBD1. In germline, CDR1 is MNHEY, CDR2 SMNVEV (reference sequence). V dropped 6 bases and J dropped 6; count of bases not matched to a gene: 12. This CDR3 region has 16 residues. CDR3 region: CASRSKDRVGPGELFF. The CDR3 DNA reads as TGTGCCAGCAGATCGAAGGACAGGGTAGGGCCCGGGGAGCTGTTTTTT.

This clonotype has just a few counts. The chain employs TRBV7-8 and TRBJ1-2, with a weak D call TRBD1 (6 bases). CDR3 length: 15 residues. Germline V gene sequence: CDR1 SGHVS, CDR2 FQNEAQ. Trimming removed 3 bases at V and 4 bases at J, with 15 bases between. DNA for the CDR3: TGTGCCAGCAGCTTCCAAGGACAGTCGAGCTATGGCTACACCTTC. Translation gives CASSFQGQSSYGYTF.

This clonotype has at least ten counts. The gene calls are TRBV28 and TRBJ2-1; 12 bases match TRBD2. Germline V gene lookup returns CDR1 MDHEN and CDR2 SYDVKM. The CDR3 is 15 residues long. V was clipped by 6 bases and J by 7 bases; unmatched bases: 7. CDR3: CASSPGLAGNNEQFF. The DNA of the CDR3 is TGTGCCAGCAGCCCTGGACTAGCGGGAAATAATGAGCAGTTCTTC.

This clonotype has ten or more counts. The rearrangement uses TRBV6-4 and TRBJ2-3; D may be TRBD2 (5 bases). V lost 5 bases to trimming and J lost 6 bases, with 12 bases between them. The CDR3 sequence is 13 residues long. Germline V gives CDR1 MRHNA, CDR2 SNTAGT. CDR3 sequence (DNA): TGTGCCAGCAGTTGGAGCGGCGGGGATACGCAGTATTTT. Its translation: CASSWSGGDTQYF.

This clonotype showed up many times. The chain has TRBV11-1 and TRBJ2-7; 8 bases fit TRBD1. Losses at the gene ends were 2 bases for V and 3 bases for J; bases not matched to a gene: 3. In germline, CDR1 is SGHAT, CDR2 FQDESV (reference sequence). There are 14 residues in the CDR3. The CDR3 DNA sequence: TGTGCCAGCAGCTTACCGGGACAGGTCTACGAGCAGTACTTC. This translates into CASSLPGQVYEQYF.

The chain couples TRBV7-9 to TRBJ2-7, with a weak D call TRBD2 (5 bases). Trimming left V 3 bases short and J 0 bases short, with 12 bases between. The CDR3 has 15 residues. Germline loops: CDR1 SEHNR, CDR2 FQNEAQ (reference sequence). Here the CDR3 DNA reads TGTGCCAGCAGCTTCTTAGGAGGAACCTCCTACGAGCAGTACTTC. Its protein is CASSFLGGTSYEQYF.

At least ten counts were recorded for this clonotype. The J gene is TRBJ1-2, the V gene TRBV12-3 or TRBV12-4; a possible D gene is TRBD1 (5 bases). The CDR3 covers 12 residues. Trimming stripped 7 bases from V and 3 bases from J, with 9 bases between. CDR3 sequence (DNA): TGTGCCAGCACTCCGGGGGACTATGGCTACACCTTC. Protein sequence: CASTPGDYGYTF.

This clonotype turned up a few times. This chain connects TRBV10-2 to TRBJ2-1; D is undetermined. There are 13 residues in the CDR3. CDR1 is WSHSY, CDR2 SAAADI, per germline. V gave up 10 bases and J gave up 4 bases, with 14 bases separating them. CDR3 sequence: CATHPPSYNEQFF. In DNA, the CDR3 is TGCGCCACCCATCCGCCGAGTTACAATGAGCAGTTCTTC.

CDR3 coding DNA: TGTGCCAGCACCCGGACAGGGGGCGCAAACACTGAAGCTTTCTTT. Residues: CASTRTGGANTEAFF. The chain combines TRBV6-1 with TRBJ1-1; 11 bases align to TRBD1. Germline trimming cut 7 bases from V and 2 bases from J; bases unmatched to any gene: 6. Germline V gives CDR1 MNHNS, CDR2 SASEGT. This CDR3 region has 15 residues.

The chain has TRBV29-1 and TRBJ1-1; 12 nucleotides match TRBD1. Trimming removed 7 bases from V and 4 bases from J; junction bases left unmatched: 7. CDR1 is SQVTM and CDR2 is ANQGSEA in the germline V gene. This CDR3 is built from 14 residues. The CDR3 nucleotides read TGCAGCGCCAAGGGACAGGGGGCGAGCACTGAAGCTTTCTTT. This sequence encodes CSAKGQGASTEAFF.

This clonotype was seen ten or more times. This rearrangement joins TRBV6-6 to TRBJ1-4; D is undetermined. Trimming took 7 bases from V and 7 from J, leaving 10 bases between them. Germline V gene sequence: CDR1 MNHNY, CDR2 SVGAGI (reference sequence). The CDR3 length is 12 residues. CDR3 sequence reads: CASTLGGEKLFF. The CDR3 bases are TGTGCCAGCACTTTGGGAGGTGAAAAACTGTTTTTT.

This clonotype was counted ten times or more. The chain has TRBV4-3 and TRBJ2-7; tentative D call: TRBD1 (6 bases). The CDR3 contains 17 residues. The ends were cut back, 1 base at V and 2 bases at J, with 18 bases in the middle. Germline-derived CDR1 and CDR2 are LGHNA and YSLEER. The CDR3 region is CASSQVGSGDGTYEQYF. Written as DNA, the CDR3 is TGCGCCAGCAGCCAAGTCGGATCAGGGGATGGGACCTACGAGCAGTACTTC.